These 9 T cell receptor beta chains came from one sample sequenced in a study of T cells in localized non-small cell lung cancer. Data came from immunoSEQ multiplex PCR; TCRdb stores just in-frame clones and leaves some out. This sample has about 92,000 clones, with roughly 93% found just once. The sample consisted of PBMCs, taken before any cancer treatment. These receptor sequences come from a woman aged 35 to 70 with stage II squamous cell lung carcinoma.

The genes are TRBV5-5 and TRBJ2-5, with 12 bases aligning to TRBD2. The CDR3 length is 17 residues. With V trimmed by 0 bases and J by 4 bases, 7 bases remained unmatched. Germline assignment: CDR1 SGHKS and CDR2 YYEKEE (reference sequence). CDR3 amino acids: CASSLGVLAGGRETQYF. Here the CDR3 DNA reads TGTGCCAGCAGCTTGGGGGTTCTAGCGGGAGGGCGAGAGACCCAGTACTTC.

The chain recombines TRBV10-3 with TRBJ1-1; D call uncertain. CDR3 length equals 14 residues. Trimming took off 4 bases at V and 5 bases at J, with 14 bases between the two ends. CDR1 is ENHRY and CDR2 is SYGVKD in the germline V gene. The CDR3 spells CAISGFTAGTEAFF. CDR3 in DNA: TGTGCCATCAGTGGTTTTACCGCGGGGACTGAAGCTTTCTTT.

The V and J genes are TRBV25-1 and TRBJ1-2, with 10 positions matching TRBD1. Per germline, CDR1 MGHDK and CDR2 SYGVNS. Trimming at V came to 10 bases and at J to 8 bases, leaving 13 bases not matched to a gene. The CDR3 spans 14 residues. The CDR3 region has the DNA TGTGCCACCCACGCGACAGGGGGCTTCGGCGGCTACACCTTC. It encodes CATHATGGFGGYTF.

The rearrangement links TRBV5-4 to TRBJ2-7; D is undetermined. Trimming removed 1 base from V and 1 base from J, with 6 bases in between. The germline gives CDR1 SGHNT, CDR2 YYREEE (reference sequence). The CDR3 extends over 13 amino acids. CDR3 in amino acids: CASSLWVSYEQYF. The CDR3 DNA reads TGTGCCAGCAGCTTGTGGGTTTCCTACGAGCAGTACTTC.

This clone was seen just once. The chain couples TRBV27 to TRBJ2-1; no definite D call. The CDR3 has 16 amino acids. Germline V gene lookup returns CDR1 MNHEY and CDR2 SMNVEV (reference sequence). V was cut by 7 bases and J by 5 bases, with 21 bases left in between. This CDR3 reads CASTEDQSDPHNEQFF. DNA for the CDR3: TGTGCCAGCACCGAGGACCAGTCGGACCCCCACAATGAGCAGTTCTTC.

This chain uses TRBV6-1 with TRBJ2-1, with 13 positions matching TRBD2. Trimming took 4 bases from V and 0 from J; bases not matched to a gene: 12. Germline CDR1 and CDR2: MNHNS and SASEGT. CDR3 size: 20 residues. The CDR3 DNA reads TGTGCCAGCAGTGCCGGACTAGCGGGGGCGACAACAAGCTCCTACAATGAGCAGTTCTTC. Residues: CASSAGLAGATTSSYNEQFF.

This chain uses TRBV7-9 with TRBJ2-1, with 9 positions matching TRBD2. Trimming removed 2 bases from V and 9 bases from J; junction bases left unmatched: 11. Germline CDR1 is SEHNR and CDR2 is FQNEAQ (reference sequence). The CDR3 has 16 residues. The CDR3 nucleotides are TGTGCCAGCAGCTTATGGGCTGGCGGGGGGGTTAGTGAGCAGTTCTTC. This sequence encodes CASSLWAGGGVSEQFF.

The rearrangement links TRBV5-1 to TRBJ2-7; the D gene could be TRBD1 or TRBD2 (5 bases each). Trimming removed 3 bases at V and 1 base at J, with 17 bases between. Germline CDR1 SGHRS, CDR2 YFSETQ. The CDR3 runs to 16 residues. CDR3 bases: TGCGCCAGCAGCTCCCCCGGGGACCCCCCGTCCTACGAGCAGTACTTC. Translated, it gives CASSSPGDPPSYEQYF.

The rearrangement links TRBV19 to TRBJ2-1, with D perhaps matching TRBD2 (6 bases). This CDR3 has 14 residues. V shed 7 bases and J shed 7 bases, with 17 bases lying between them. Germline V gene sequence: CDR1 LNHDA, CDR2 SQIVND (reference sequence). DNA of the CDR3: TGTGCCAGTACCGATATGGGAGGAATTAATGAGCAGTTCTTC. Protein: CASTDMGGINEQFF.